This T cell receptor (beta chain) was observed in a study of persistence of HIV-infected CD4 T cells. Cells were stimulated with overlapping HIV-1 Gag 15-mer peptides. Sorting of responding CD4+ T cells relied on upregulated CD40 ligand together with CD69. Sequencing used immunoSEQ version 4 in survey mode. Sequencing used immunoSEQ multiplex PCR; TCRdb keeps in-frame clones, though not all of them. The sample shows some 13,000 clones, about three fifths of them seen only once. V was pared by 4 bases and J by 3 bases, with 3 bases between. The CDR3 has 11 residues. Germline CDR1 reads LNHNV; CDR2 reads YYDKDF (reference sequence). Regarding this clone: What it binds is not known.

This TCR was recovered from an adult man with HIV who was CMV-seropositive. The chain has TRBV15 and TRBJ1-1; D unresolved. This material consisted of CD4+ T cells sorted from PBMCs after approximately 19-hour stimulation, taken from a patient who received antiretroviral therapy. The CDR3 protein is CATSMDTEAFF. The CDR3 DNA reads TGTGCCACCAGCATGGACACTGAAGCTTTCTTT.